This T cell receptor (beta chain) derives from a study of beta chain features in type 1 diabetes. Expressed TCRB transcripts were sequenced after all isolated RNA was converted to cDNA. Here immunoSEQ multiplex PCR was the method, and the copy in TCRdb shows in-frame clones only, minus some. The profile shows 350,000 or so clones, around 20% of them singletons. This CDR3 region has 16 residues. The clonotype originates from a woman aged 18-29 years in good health. The rearrangement joins TRBV21-1 to TRBJ2-7; TRBD1, the table's D call, lacks a check against the DNA. TRBV21-1 is a known pseudogene. The specimen was naive CD4+ T cells from blood. CDR3 amino acids: CASSPWVDRGLYEQYF. The CDR3 DNA is TGTGCCAGCAGCCCATGGGTGGACAGGGGGCTCTACGAGCAGTACTTC.